This T cell receptor beta chain was retrieved from a study of control samples from healthy donors and cancer patients. Per germline, CDR1 PRHDT and CDR2 FYEKMQ (reference sequence). The CDR3 extends over 13 amino acids. V shed 6 bases, J shed 8 bases, and the junction held 8 bases outside the gene matches. The data were produced by immunoSEQ multiplex PCR, yet TCRdb's version contains in-frame clones alone and is incomplete. The top ten hold about 2.5% of the sample, which has around 110,000 clones, more than 75% seen once. This clonotype originated in a woman between 70 and 85 years old in good health. Material: blood. The gene calls are TRBV13 and TRBJ1-2, with TRBD1 matching over 8 bases. CDR3 sequence: CASSLRQGPGYTF. As DNA, the CDR3 is TGTGCCAGCAGTTTACGACAGGGGCCCGGCTACACCTTC.